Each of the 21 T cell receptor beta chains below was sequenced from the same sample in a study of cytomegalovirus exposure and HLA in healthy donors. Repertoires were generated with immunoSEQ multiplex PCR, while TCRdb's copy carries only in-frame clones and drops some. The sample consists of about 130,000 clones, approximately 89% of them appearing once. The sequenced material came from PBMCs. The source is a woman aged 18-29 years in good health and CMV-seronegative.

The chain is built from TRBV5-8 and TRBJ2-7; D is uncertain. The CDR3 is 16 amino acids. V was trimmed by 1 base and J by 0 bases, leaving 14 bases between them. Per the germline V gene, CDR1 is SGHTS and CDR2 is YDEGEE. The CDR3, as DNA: TGTGCCAGCAGCTTGAGGCACCTTCAGGACTCCTACGAGCAGTACGTC. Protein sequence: CASSLRHLQDSYEQYV.

The CDR3 loop reads CASSSGTGHYEQYF. The CDR3 coding sequence is TGTGCCAGTAGTTCCGGGACAGGGCACTACGAGCAGTACTTC. The V and J genes are TRBV19 and TRBJ2-7; 9 bases match TRBD1. CDR1 and CDR2 (germline): LNHDA, SQIVND (reference sequence). CDR3 length equals 14 residues. Trimming took 5 bases from V and 3 from J; bases not matched to a gene: 5.

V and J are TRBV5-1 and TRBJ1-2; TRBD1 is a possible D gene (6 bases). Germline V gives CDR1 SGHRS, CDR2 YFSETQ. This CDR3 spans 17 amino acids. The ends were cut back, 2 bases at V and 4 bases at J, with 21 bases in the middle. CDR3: CASSFGELGASGYGYTF. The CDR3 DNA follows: TGCGCCAGCAGCTTCGGCGAATTGGGGGCTAGCGGCTATGGCTACACCTTC.

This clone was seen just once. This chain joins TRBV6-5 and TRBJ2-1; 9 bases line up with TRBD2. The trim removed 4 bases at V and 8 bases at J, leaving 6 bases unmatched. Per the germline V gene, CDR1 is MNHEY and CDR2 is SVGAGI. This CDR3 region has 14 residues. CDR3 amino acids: CASSLAGAVYEQFF. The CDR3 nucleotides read TGTGCCAGCAGTTTAGCGGGGGCGGTATATGAGCAGTTCTTC.

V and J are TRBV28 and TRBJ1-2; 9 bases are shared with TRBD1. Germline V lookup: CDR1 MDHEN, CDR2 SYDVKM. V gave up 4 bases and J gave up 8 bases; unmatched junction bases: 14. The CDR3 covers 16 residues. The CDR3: CASSSPTGGVVWGYTF. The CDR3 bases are TGTGCCAGCAGTTCCCCGACAGGGGGAGTCGTGTGGGGCTACACCTTC.

In DNA form, the CDR3 reads TGTGCCAGCAGCGTCTTCGGGGGGAAAGAGACCCAGTACTTC. Translation gives CASSVFGGKETQYF. This chain connects TRBV28 to TRBJ2-5; TRBD2 agrees at 7 bases. The CDR3 sequence is 14 residues long. V dropped 6 bases and J dropped 3; count of bases not matched to a gene: 7. Looked up from germline, CDR1 is MDHEN and CDR2 is SYDVKM.

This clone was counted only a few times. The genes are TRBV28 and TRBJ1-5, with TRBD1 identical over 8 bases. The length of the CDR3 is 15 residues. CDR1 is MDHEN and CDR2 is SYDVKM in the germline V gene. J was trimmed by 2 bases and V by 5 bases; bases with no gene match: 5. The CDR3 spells CASSLGQVGNQPQHF. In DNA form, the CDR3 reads TGTGCCAGCAGTCTGGGACAGGTAGGCAATCAGCCCCAGCATTTT.

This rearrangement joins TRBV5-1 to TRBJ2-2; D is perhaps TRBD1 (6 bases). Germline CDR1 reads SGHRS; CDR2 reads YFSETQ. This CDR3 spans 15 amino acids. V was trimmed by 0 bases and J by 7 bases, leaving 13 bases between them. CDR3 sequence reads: CASSLAQGLYGELFF. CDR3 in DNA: TGCGCCAGCAGCTTGGCTCAGGGGTTATACGGGGAGCTGTTTTTT.

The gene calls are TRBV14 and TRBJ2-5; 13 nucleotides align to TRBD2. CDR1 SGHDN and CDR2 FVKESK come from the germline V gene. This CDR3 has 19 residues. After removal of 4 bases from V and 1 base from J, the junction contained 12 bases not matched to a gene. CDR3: CASSPLEGLAGPTQETQYF. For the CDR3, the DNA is TGTGCCAGCAGCCCCCTTGAGGGACTAGCGGGGCCCACCCAAGAGACCCAGTACTTC.

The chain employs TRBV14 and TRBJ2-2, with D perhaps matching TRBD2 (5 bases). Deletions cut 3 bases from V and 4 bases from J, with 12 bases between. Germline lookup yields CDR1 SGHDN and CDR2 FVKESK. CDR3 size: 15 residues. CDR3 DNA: TGTGCCAGCAGCCAGGTGCGGGCGGGCACCGGGGAGCTGTTTTTT. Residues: CASSQVRAGTGELFF.

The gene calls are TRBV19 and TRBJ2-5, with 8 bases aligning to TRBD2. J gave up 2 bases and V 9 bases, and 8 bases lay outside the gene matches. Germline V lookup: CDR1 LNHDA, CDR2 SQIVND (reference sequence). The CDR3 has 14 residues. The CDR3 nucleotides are TGTGCCAGCCCAGCGGGGGCTACACAAGAGACCCAGTACTTC. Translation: CASPAGATQETQYF.

Here the CDR3 reads CASSLSLREGYEKLFF. DNA of the CDR3: TGTGCCAGCAGCCTCTCACTCAGGGAAGGTTATGAAAAACTGTTTTTT. The rearrangement links TRBV11-1 to TRBJ1-4, with a tentative D call TRBD1 (5 bases). The ends were cut back, 5 bases at V and 6 bases at J, with 19 bases in the middle. The germline gives CDR1 SGHAT, CDR2 FQDESV (reference sequence). The length of the CDR3 is 16 residues.

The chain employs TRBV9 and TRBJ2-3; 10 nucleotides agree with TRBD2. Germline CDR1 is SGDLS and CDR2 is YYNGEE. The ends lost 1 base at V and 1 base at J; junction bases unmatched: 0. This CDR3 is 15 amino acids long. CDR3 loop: CASSVLAGGTDTQYF. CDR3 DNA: TGTGCCAGCAGCGTACTAGCGGGAGGCACAGATACGCAGTATTTT.

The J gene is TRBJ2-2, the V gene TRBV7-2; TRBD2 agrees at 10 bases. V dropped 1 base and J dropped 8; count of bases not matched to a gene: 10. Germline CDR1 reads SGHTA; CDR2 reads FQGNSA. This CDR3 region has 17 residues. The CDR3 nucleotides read TGTGCCAGCAGCTTAGTAGCTAGCGGGAGCGCCAAGGGGGAGCTGTTTTTT. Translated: CASSLVASGSAKGELFF.

CDR3 nucleotide sequence: TGTGCCAGCAGTGAATTTGGTCTCGGGACAGCCGGGGGCACTGAAGCTTTCTTT. Translation gives CASSEFGLGTAGGTEAFF. This chain links TRBV25-1 with TRBJ1-1, with 7 bases aligning to TRBD1. This CDR3 region has 18 residues. The V gene end was trimmed by 1 base and the J gene end by 4 bases; junction bases not matched to a gene: 15. Germline loops: CDR1 MGHDK, CDR2 SYGVNS.

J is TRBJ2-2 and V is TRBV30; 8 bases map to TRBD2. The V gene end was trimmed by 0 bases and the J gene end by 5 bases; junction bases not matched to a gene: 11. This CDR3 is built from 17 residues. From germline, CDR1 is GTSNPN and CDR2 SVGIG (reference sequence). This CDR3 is CAWSVYGGGPGTGELFF. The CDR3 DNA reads TGTGCCTGGAGTGTATACGGGGGGGGCCCGGGAACCGGGGAGCTGTTTTTT. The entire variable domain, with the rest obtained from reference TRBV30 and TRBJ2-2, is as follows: SQTIHQWPATLVQPVGSPLSLECTVEGTSNPNLYWYRQAAGRGLQLLFYSVGIGQISSEVPQNLSASRPQDRQFILSSKKLLLSDSGFYLCAWSVYGGGPGTGELFFGEGSRLTVL.

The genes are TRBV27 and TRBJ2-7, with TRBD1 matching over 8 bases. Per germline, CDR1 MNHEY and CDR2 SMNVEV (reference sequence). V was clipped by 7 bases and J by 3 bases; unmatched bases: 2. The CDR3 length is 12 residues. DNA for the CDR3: TGTGCCAGCACGGACAGGGACTACGAGCAGTACTTC. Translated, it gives CASTDRDYEQYF.

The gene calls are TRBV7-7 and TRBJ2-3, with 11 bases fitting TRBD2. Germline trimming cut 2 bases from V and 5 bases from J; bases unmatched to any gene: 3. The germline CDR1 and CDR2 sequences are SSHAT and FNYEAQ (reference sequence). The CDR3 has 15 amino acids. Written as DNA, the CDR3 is TGTGCCAGCAGCTTACGCGGACTAGCGGGAGATACGCAGTATTTT. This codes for CASSLRGLAGDTQYF.

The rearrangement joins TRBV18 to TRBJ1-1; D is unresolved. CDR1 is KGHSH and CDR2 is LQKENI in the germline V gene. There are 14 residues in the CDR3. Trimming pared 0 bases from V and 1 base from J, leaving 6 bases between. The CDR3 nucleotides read TGTGCCAGCTCACCACCTTACGGGAACACTGAAGCTTTCTTT. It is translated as CASSPPYGNTEAFF.

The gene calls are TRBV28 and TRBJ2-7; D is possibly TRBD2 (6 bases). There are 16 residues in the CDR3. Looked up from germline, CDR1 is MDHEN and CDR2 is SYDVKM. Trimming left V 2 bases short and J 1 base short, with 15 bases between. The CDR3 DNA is TGTGCCAGCAGTTTAGTGACAGACGCGGGGTCCTACGAGCAGTACTTC. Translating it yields CASSLVTDAGSYEQYF. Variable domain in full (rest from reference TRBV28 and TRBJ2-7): DVKVTQSSRYLVKRTGEKVFLECVQDMDHENMFWYRQDPGLGLRLIYFSYDVKMKEKGDIPEGYSVSREKKERFSLILESASTNQTSMYLCASSLVTDAGSYEQYFGPGTRLTVT.

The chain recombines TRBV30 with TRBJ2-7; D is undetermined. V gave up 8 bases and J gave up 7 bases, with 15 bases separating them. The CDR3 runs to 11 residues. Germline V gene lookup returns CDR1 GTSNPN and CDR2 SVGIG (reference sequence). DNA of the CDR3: TGTGCCGGTACGAGCTTCGGGGAGCAGTACGTC. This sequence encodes CAGTSFGEQYV.